This T cell receptor (beta chain) was retrieved from a study of blood T cells in healthy people across ages. A minimum of 6.5 million PBMCs was isolated per sample. This clonotype was seen a handful of times. Per germline, CDR1 MGHRA and CDR2 YSYEKL. The CDR3 has 13 residues. Trimming pared 3 bases from V and 5 bases from J, leaving 10 bases between. For the second PCR, which ran for roughly 7 to 11 cycles, a sample-barcoded 5' primer and a J-beta primer mix were used. Each CDR3 protein gets one entry after TCRdb re-called the 5' RACE reads with MiXCR. The table has under 850,000 distinct CDR3 sequences, 35% to 40% seen once.

The receptor's source is a man in his late teens or twenties in good health. The chain combines TRBV4-1 with TRBJ1-1, with a weak D call TRBD1 (5 bases). The sample was blood. CDR3 sequence (DNA): TGCGCCAGCAGCCAGGGGGTCGAAACTGAAGCTTTCTTT. Translated, it gives CASSQGVETEAFF.